These 2 T cell receptor beta chains came from one sample sequenced in a study of blood T cell repertoires in COVID-19. The data were produced by immunoSEQ multiplex PCR, yet TCRdb's version contains in-frame clones alone and is incomplete. This table has about 44,000 clones, roughly 73% appearing once. The specimen sequenced was peripheral blood. Receptors originate from a man older than 75 with acute or convalescent COVID-19.

V usage is TRBV6-5 and J usage is TRBJ2-3; D perhaps matches TRBD2 (6 bases). Germline lookup yields CDR1 MNHEY and CDR2 SVGAGI. Between the trimmed V and J ends, which lost 6 bases and 1 base, there was a span of 11 bases. The CDR3 length is 14 residues. CDR3 sequence reads: CASRGLLRTDTQYF. CDR3 bases: TGTGCCAGCAGGGGACTCCTTCGCACAGATACGCAGTATTTT.

The chain carries TRBV7-2 and TRBJ2-1; TRBD1 agrees at 9 bases. The germline V gene encodes CDR1 SGHTA and CDR2 FQGNSA. After removal of 1 base from V and 6 bases from J, the junction contained 4 bases not matched to a gene. The CDR3 has 15 residues. The CDR3 is CASSLETGGRNEQFF. The CDR3 DNA follows: TGTGCCAGCAGCTTAGAGACAGGGGGGCGCAATGAGCAGTTCTTC.